The 17 T cell receptor beta chains reported below all come from one sample, sequenced in a study of T cell changes during pregnancy in multiple sclerosis. Data came from immunoSEQ multiplex PCR; TCRdb stores just in-frame clones and leaves some out. The sample contains tens of thousands of clones, over 85% of which appear only once. Sample: CD8+ T cells from peripheral blood mononuclear cells, taken in the third trimester of pregnancy. All receptors come from a female donor with multiple sclerosis, enrolled in a pregnancy study.

The chain couples TRBV14 to TRBJ1-4, with D tentatively TRBD1 (6 bases). The ends were cut back, 3 bases at V and 4 bases at J, with 12 bases in the middle. Germline V lookup: CDR1 SGHDN, CDR2 FVKESK. CDR3 length: 15 amino acids. CDR3 nucleotides: TGTGCCAGCAGCCAGTTACAGGGTCTTAATGAAAAACTGTTTTTT. Translating it yields CASSQLQGLNEKLFF.

This chain connects TRBV19 to TRBJ2-1; 10 bases map to TRBD2. The germline V gene encodes CDR1 LNHDA and CDR2 SQIVND (reference sequence). The CDR3 is 16 amino acids. After removal of 5 bases from V and 4 bases from J, the junction contained 8 bases not matched to a gene. DNA of the CDR3: TGTGCCAGTAGTTTCTTAGCGGGGGGCTATTACAATGAGCAGTTCTTC. Encoded protein: CASSFLAGGYYNEQFF.

This clone came up a few times. The chain has TRBV6-6 and TRBJ2-7; 11 nucleotides agree with TRBD1. CDR1 is MNHNY, CDR2 SVGAGI, per germline (reference sequence). Germline trimming cut 0 bases from V and 3 bases from J; bases unmatched to any gene: 1. The CDR3 runs 15 residues. DNA for the CDR3: TGTGCCAGCAGTTACTCAGGGACAGGGGGCTACGAGCAGTACTTC. Amino acids: CASSYSGTGGYEQYF.

The V gene is TRBV5-1, the J gene TRBJ2-7; D is undetermined. The CDR3 is 12 residues long. Between the trimmed V and J ends, which lost 1 base and 5 bases, there was a span of 7 bases. Germline V gene lookup returns CDR1 SGHRS and CDR2 YFSETQ. CDR3 nucleotides: TGCGCCAGCAGCTTGTTTCAGGACGAGCAGTACTTC. Amino acids: CASSLFQDEQYF. The full variable domain, with the rest looked up from reference TRBV5-1 and TRBJ2-7, is KAGVTQTPRYLIKTRGQQVTLSCSPISGHRSVSWYQQTPGQGLQFLFEYFSETQRNKGNFPGRFSGRQFSNSRSEMNVSTLELGDSALYLCASSLFQDEQYFGPGTRLTVT.

The rearrangement uses TRBV30 and TRBJ2-1; TRBD2 matches at 7 bases. The CDR3 runs to 14 residues. Germline V gene lookup returns CDR1 GTSNPN and CDR2 SVGIG (reference sequence). The V gene end was trimmed by 1 base and the J gene end by 9 bases; junction bases not matched to a gene: 9. The CDR3 DNA is TGTGCCTGGAGTGATAAGCGGGAAAGCGGTGAGCAGTTCTTC. Translating it yields CAWSDKRESGEQFF.

J is TRBJ1-1 and V is TRBV28, with unresolved D. The CDR3 contains 14 residues. Trimming removed 5 bases from V and 1 base from J, with 11 bases in between. The germline V gene encodes CDR1 MDHEN and CDR2 SYDVKM. CDR3: CASSPMIGNTEAFF. CDR3 in DNA: TGTGCCAGCAGTCCTATGATCGGGAACACTGAAGCTTTCTTT.

This chain joins TRBV19 and TRBJ2-1; TRBD2 agrees at 8 bases. Germline CDR1 is LNHDA and CDR2 is SQIVND (reference sequence). The V segment lost 5 bases and the J segment 6 bases; nucleotides outside the gene matches: 6. The CDR3 loop spans 14 amino acids. The CDR3 coding sequence is TGTGCCAGTAGTGCGGGACTAGGGCCCAATGAGCAGTTCTTC. This translates into CASSAGLGPNEQFF.

The V gene is TRBV6-5, the J gene TRBJ1-1; no clear D. The CDR3 spans 14 residues. Trimming left V 2 bases short and J 3 bases short, with 10 bases between. CDR1 and CDR2 from the germline V gene are MNHEY and SVGAGI. CDR3 sequence: CASSYGGRDTEAFF. Written as DNA, the CDR3 is TGTGCCAGCAGTTACGGCGGGAGGGACACTGAAGCTTTCTTT.

The V call is TRBV7-6, the J call TRBJ2-7; possible D gene TRBD2, 7 bases. In germline, CDR1 is SGHVS, CDR2 FNYEAQ. This CDR3 is 14 amino acids long. V lost 6 bases to trimming and J lost 4 bases, with 16 bases between them. For the CDR3, the DNA is TGTGCCAGCAGTCCCCGGGGGGCGGGTTACGAGCAGTACTTC. It is translated as CASSPRGAGYEQYF.

V is TRBV28 and J is TRBJ2-1; D might be TRBD1 (5 bases). V was trimmed by 4 bases and J by 7 bases, leaving 8 bases between them. The CDR3 is 12 amino acids. CDR1 MDHEN and CDR2 SYDVKM come from the germline V gene. The CDR3 loop reads CASSWNRNEQFF. In DNA form, the CDR3 reads TGTGCCAGCAGTTGGAACAGGAATGAGCAGTTCTTC.

V usage is TRBV7-6 and J usage is TRBJ2-3, with 9 bases lining up with TRBD2. Trimming took 5 bases from V and 3 from J; bases not matched to a gene: 15. There are 18 residues in the CDR3. Germline V lookup: CDR1 SGHVS, CDR2 FNYEAQ. The CDR3 is CASSPESTSGGGTDTQYF. The DNA for the CDR3 is TGTGCCAGCAGCCCCGAATCGACTAGCGGAGGTGGTACAGATACGCAGTATTTT.

V is TRBV5-5 and J is TRBJ2-3, with a tentative D call TRBD1 (6 bases). V gave up 7 bases and J gave up 4 bases, with 22 bases separating them. In germline, CDR1 is SGHKS, CDR2 YYEKEE (reference sequence). This CDR3 is 16 amino acids long. The CDR3 DNA reads TGTGCCAGCCAAGCTCAGGTTGGACAGATTTCAGATACGCAGTATTTT. Its protein is CASQAQVGQISDTQYF.

V and J are TRBV27 and TRBJ2-1; 8 positions agree with TRBD2. CDR3 length equals 17 residues. V shed 5 bases, J shed 8 bases, and the junction held 17 bases outside the gene matches. CDR1 is MNHEY and CDR2 is SMNVEV in the germline V gene (reference sequence). Written as DNA, the CDR3 is TGTGCCAGCAGTCCCGGCTTAGAGTGGCGGGAGGCAGATGAGCAGTTCTTC. It is translated as CASSPGLEWREADEQFF.

The rearrangement joins TRBV5-1 to TRBJ1-2; 8 bases map to TRBD1. Per the germline V gene, CDR1 is SGHRS and CDR2 is YFSETQ. The length of the CDR3 is 15 residues. Trimming cost V 4 bases and J 2 bases; bases outside gene matches: 7. In DNA form, the CDR3 reads TGCGCCAGCAGCGTTGGGGGACAGGAGAACTATGGCTACACCTTC. It codes for CASSVGGQENYGYTF.

This clone showed up just once. The chain couples TRBV28 to TRBJ2-7; no definite D call. Germline-derived CDR1 and CDR2 are MDHEN and SYDVKM. The CDR3 extends over 11 amino acids. V lost 5 bases and J lost 3, with 5 bases in between. The CDR3 sequence: CASSPRYEQYF. For the CDR3, the DNA is TGTGCCAGCAGTCCGCGCTACGAGCAGTACTTC.

The V call is TRBV28, the J call TRBJ2-6; D may be TRBD1 (6 bases). There are 15 residues in the CDR3. From germline, CDR1 is MDHEN and CDR2 SYDVKM. V was clipped by 2 bases and J by 4 bases, with 9 bases between them. The CDR3 is CASSLRTVGANVLTF. CDR3 DNA: TGTGCCAGCAGTTTACGGACAGTGGGGGCCAACGTCCTGACTTTC.

The V call is TRBV7-3, the J call TRBJ2-1; 7 bases line up with TRBD2. The CDR3 is 12 residues long. Germline CDR1 and CDR2: SGHTA and FQGTGA. J gave up 9 bases and V 4 bases, and 3 bases lay outside the gene matches. This chain's CDR3 is CASSWGGVEQFF. In nucleotides, the CDR3 is TGTGCCAGCAGCTGGGGAGGGGTTGAGCAGTTCTTC.